The following is a T cell receptor beta chain sequence with its context. Its antigen remains unknown. The germline gives CDR1 MRHNA, CDR2 SNTAGT. V was trimmed by 6 bases and J by 5 bases, leaving 13 bases between them. This CDR3 contains 13 residues. TCRdb's copy holds only in-frame clones and misses some; the assay was immunoSEQ multiplex PCR. This sample yields about 2 million clones, of which about 94% are seen a single time; about 1.1% belongs to the top ten. This entry comes from a study of shared clonotypes between healthy human individuals. About the research overall: Three CD4 naive, three CD4 memory, two CD8 naive and one CD8 memory plate were used per donor.

Overall study results and limits: Four donors had around 5% of their naive CD4 clonotypes in common. Rarefaction exposed incomplete sorted-subset sequencing despite large depth.

CD45RO negativity and positive selection for CCR7 defined naive CD8 cells, a population that excluded terminally differentiated effector memory CD45RA+ cells. This sequence originates from a man between 18 and 35 years old in good health. Sequenced input: naive CD8+ T cells sorted from blood. The J gene is TRBJ1-1, the V gene TRBV6-4, with D unresolved. The CDR3 nucleotides are TGTGCCAGCAGCCTGACCTACGGTACTGAAGCTTTCTTT. Amino acid sequence: CASSLTYGTEAFF.